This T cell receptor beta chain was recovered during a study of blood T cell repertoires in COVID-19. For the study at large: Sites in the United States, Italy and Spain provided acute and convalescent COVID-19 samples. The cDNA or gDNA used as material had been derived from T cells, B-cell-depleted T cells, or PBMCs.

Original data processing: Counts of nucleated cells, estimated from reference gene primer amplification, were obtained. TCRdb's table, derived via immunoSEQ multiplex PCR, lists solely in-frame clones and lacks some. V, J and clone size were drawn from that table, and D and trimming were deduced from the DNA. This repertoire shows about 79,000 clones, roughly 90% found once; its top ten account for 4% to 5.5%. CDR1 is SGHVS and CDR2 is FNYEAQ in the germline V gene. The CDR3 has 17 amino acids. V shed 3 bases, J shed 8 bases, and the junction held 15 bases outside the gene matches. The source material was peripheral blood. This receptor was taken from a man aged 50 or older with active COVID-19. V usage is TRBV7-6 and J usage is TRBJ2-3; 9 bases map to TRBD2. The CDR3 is CASSFPVGGRAGATQYF. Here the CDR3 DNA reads TGTGCCAGCAGCTTCCCAGTCGGCGGGAGGGCGGGAGCTACGCAGTATTTT.